The 22 T cell receptor beta chains in this list originate from one sample, sequenced in a study of blood T cell repertoires in COVID-19. Produced via immunoSEQ multiplex PCR; TCRdb's table is partial and in-frame only. Of tens of thousands of clones listed, approximately 80% were seen once; the top ten hold about 12%. The specimen sequenced was peripheral blood. The receptors stem from a human donor in a cohort sampled during active COVID-19.

The chain combines TRBV28 with TRBJ2-2, with D perhaps TRBD1 (6 bases). V lost 6 bases, J lost 0 bases, and 14 bases lay in between. CDR3 size: 16 residues. Germline loops: CDR1 MDHEN, CDR2 SYDVKM. CDR3 loop: CASSRGGRSNTGELFF. The CDR3 region has the DNA TGTGCCAGCAGCAGGGGTGGCAGGTCGAACACCGGGGAGCTGTTTTTT.

This sequence joins TRBV2 and TRBJ1-3; D gene uncertain. The CDR3 length is 16 residues. The germline gives CDR1 SNHLY, CDR2 FYNNEI. Trimming shortened V by 8 bases and J by 0 bases, and 17 bases separated the two germline ends. Here the CDR3 reads CASGPESLRSGNTIYF. The CDR3 DNA follows: TGTGCCAGCGGGCCAGAAAGCCTTCGCTCTGGAAACACCATATATTTT. Drawing the rest from reference TRBV2 and TRBJ1-3, the complete variable domain is EPEVTQTPSHQVTQMGQEVILRCVPISNHLYFYWYRQILGQKVEFLVSFYNNEISEKSEIFDDQFSVERPDGSNFTLKIRSTKLEDSAMYFCASGPESLRSGNTIYFGEGSWLTVV.

This sequence joins TRBV18 and TRBJ2-5, with TRBD1 as a possible D gene (5 bases). The germline CDR1 and CDR2 sequences are KGHSH and LQKENI. There are 16 residues in the CDR3. Trimming stripped 3 bases from V and 4 bases from J, with 18 bases between. The CDR3 sequence is CASSPSGKPWGETQYF. As DNA, the CDR3 is TGTGCCAGCTCACCGTCAGGGAAACCGTGGGGAGAGACCCAGTACTTC.

This clone is a singleton in its sample. The V and J genes are TRBV15 and TRBJ1-2; TRBD1 matches 7 bases. This CDR3 region has 14 residues. In germline, CDR1 is LNHNV, CDR2 YYDKDF (reference sequence). The ends lost 5 bases at V and 4 bases at J; junction bases unmatched: 7. The CDR3 loop reads CATSGSRDSYGYTF. The DNA of the CDR3 is TGTGCCACCAGCGGTTCCAGGGACAGCTATGGCTACACCTTC.

This clone has only a few counts. V is TRBV5-1 and J is TRBJ1-4, with TRBD1 identical over 7 bases. The CDR3 runs 16 residues. The germline gives CDR1 SGHRS, CDR2 YFSETQ. The V gene end was trimmed by 3 bases and the J gene end by 0 bases; junction bases not matched to a gene: 5. The CDR3 here is CASSSSTGATNEKLFF. Written as DNA, the CDR3 is TGCGCCAGCAGCTCTTCCACAGGGGCAACTAATGAAAAACTGTTTTTT.

The chain recombines TRBV5-1 with TRBJ2-1; weak D call: TRBD1 (6 bases). Trimming left V 4 bases short and J 6 bases short, with 20 bases between. The CDR3 has 16 amino acids. Germline values: CDR1 SGHRS, CDR2 YFSETQ. The CDR3 here is CASSRDELRGGNEQFF. The CDR3 coding sequence is TGCGCCAGCAGCCGAGACGAACTTAGAGGGGGCAATGAGCAGTTCTTC.

The rearrangement uses TRBV7-9 and TRBJ2-7, with 11 bases lining up with TRBD2. Germline V CDR1 and CDR2: SEHNR, FQNEAQ (reference sequence). CDR3 size: 15 residues. Losses at the gene ends were 5 bases for V and 0 bases for J; bases not matched to a gene: 3. This CDR3 reads CASSPSGGTSYEQYF. The CDR3 nucleotides read TGTGCCAGCAGCCCTAGCGGGGGGACCTCCTACGAGCAGTACTTC.

This sequence joins TRBV23-1 and TRBJ2-4; TRBD1 matches at 12 bases. TRBV23-1 is an ORF; its function is uncertain. Trimming removed 2 bases from V and 0 bases from J; junction bases left unmatched: 11. The CDR3 is made up of 20 amino acids. The CDR3 sequence: CASSQPDRDRGLLAKNIQYF. Here the CDR3 DNA reads TGCGCCAGCAGTCAACCGGACCGGGACAGGGGGCTATTAGCCAAAAACATTCAGTACTTC.

This chain uses TRBV5-4 with TRBJ1-2; 9 bases agree with TRBD1. Germline CDR1 is SGHNT and CDR2 is YYREEE (reference sequence). Trimming cost V 5 bases and J 5 bases; bases outside gene matches: 10. The CDR3 consists of 15 residues. CDR3 protein: CASSIPGQGSYGYTF. In DNA form, the CDR3 reads TGTGCCAGCAGTATTCCGGGACAGGGTAGTTATGGCTACACCTTC.

This chain links TRBV4-1 with TRBJ2-5; D may be TRBD1 (6 bases). In germline, CDR1 is MGHRA, CDR2 YSYEKL. Trimming shortened V by 4 bases and J by 7 bases, and 22 bases separated the two germline ends. This CDR3 spans 16 amino acids. The CDR3 coding sequence is TGCGCCAGCAGCCCCCCCCCGGGACACGGGTTTTGGACCCAGTACTTC. Translating it yields CASSPPPGHGFWTQYF.

The chain's CDR3 is CASSLEASSNTDTQYF. In DNA, the CDR3 is TGTGCCAGCAGCTTAGAAGCTAGTTCAAACACAGATACGCAGTATTTT. This chain links TRBV7-6 with TRBJ2-3; unclear D gene. Trimming removed 1 base from V and 2 bases from J, with 13 bases in between. Germline V gene lookup returns CDR1 SGHVS and CDR2 FNYEAQ. The CDR3 extends over 16 amino acids. The full variable domain, rest sourced from reference TRBV7-6 and TRBJ2-3, is GAGVSQSPRYKVTKRGQDVALRCDPISGHVSLYWYRQALGQGPEFLTYFNYEAQQDKSGLPNDRFSAERPEGSISTLTIQRTEQRDSAMYRCASSLEASSNTDTQYFGPGTRLTVL.

This clone has only one observation. CDR3 DNA: TGTGCCAGCAGCCAAAGTTTGGGGGACAGGGCCGGAGGCTACACCTTC. Its translation: CASSQSLGDRAGGYTF. The chain recombines TRBV4-2 with TRBJ1-2; 9 bases are a match to TRBD1. After removal of 2 bases from V and 8 bases from J, the junction contained 12 bases not matched to a gene. Germline lookup yields CDR1 LGHNA and CDR2 YNFKEQ. This CDR3 has 16 amino acids.

V gene TRBV28 combines with J gene TRBJ2-7; 13 bases map to TRBD2. Germline-derived CDR1 and CDR2 are MDHEN and SYDVKM. The junction had 3 bases not matched to a gene; V was cut back by 3 bases and J by 1 base. The CDR3 length is 16 residues. CDR3 nucleotides: TGTGCCAGCAGTTTCATACTAGCGGGAGGGTCCTACGAGCAGTACTTC. Its translation is CASSFILAGGSYEQYF.

The rearrangement joins TRBV24-1 to TRBJ2-2, with D possibly TRBD1 on 5 matching bases. The CDR3 loop spans 15 amino acids. Looked up from germline, CDR1 is KGHDR and CDR2 is SFDVKD. V was trimmed by 9 bases and J by 0 bases, leaving 13 bases between them. In DNA, the CDR3 is TGTGCCACCCAGGACAAATACGCGAACACCGGGGAGCTGTTTTTT. Translation: CATQDKYANTGELFF.

This chain connects TRBV2 to TRBJ1-5; 7 bases match TRBD1. The length of the CDR3 is 14 residues. The germline CDR1 and CDR2 sequences are SNHLY and FYNNEI. J was trimmed by 4 bases and V by 4 bases; bases with no gene match: 4. CDR3 amino acids: CASSGLDRNQPQHF. The CDR3, as DNA: TGTGCCAGCAGTGGGTTGGACAGGAATCAGCCCCAGCATTTT.

This clone was seen only a few times. The chain couples TRBV18 to TRBJ1-5, with TRBD1 as a possible D gene (6 bases). V lost 2 bases to trimming and J lost 3 bases, with 14 bases between them. The germline V gene has CDR1 KGHSH and CDR2 LQKENI. The CDR3 covers 16 residues. As DNA, the CDR3 is TGTGCCAGCTCACCAGGGGGCACAGGGAACAATCAGCCCCAGCATTTT. Its translation is CASSPGGTGNNQPQHF.

This clone was recorded only once. The chain carries TRBV5-8 and TRBJ1-1, with D possibly TRBD1 on 5 matching bases. Trimming shortened V by 0 bases and J by 6 bases, and 9 bases separated the two germline ends. The length of the CDR3 is 13 residues. Germline V CDR1 and CDR2: SGHTS, YDEGEE. The CDR3 loop is CASSLGWGAEAFF. As DNA, the CDR3 is TGTGCCAGCAGCTTGGGGTGGGGGGCTGAAGCTTTCTTT.

This chain uses TRBV28 with TRBJ2-5; possibly TRBD2 for D (6 bases). Trimming took off 4 bases at V and 5 bases at J, with 17 bases between the two ends. The CDR3 length is 15 residues. Germline V CDR1 and CDR2: MDHEN, SYDVKM. The CDR3 is CASSSTAGSRETQYF. CDR3 bases: TGTGCCAGCAGTTCGACAGCGGGTAGTCGGGAGACCCAGTACTTC.

CDR3 region: CASSPQGATYNEQFF. CDR3 sequence (DNA): TGTGCCAGCTCACCTCAGGGGGCCACCTACAATGAGCAGTTCTTC. The chain combines TRBV18 with TRBJ2-1, with 8 bases fitting TRBD1. V shed 3 bases and J 2 bases; nucleotides not matched to a gene: 3. Germline CDR1 and CDR2: KGHSH and LQKENI. CDR3 size: 15 residues.

The chain has TRBV18 and TRBJ2-7, with a possible D match to TRBD2 (6 bases). CDR1 and CDR2 (germline): KGHSH, LQKENI. CDR3 size: 15 residues. Trimming shortened V by 6 bases and J by 0 bases, and 15 bases separated the two germline ends. CDR3 DNA sequence: TGTGCCAGCTCTGGGGGGACCTCGAGCTCCTACGAGCAGTACTTC. Protein sequence: CASSGGTSSSYEQYF.

With respect to this clone: A far larger clone is just one base off, so this is likely a read error. The rearrangement uses TRBV5-8 and TRBJ2-7, with D possibly being TRBD1 (5 bases). The V end was cut by 0 bases, the J end by 1 base, with 5 bases between. The CDR3 has 13 amino acids. The germline V gene has CDR1 SGHTS and CDR2 YDEGEE. In nucleotides, the CDR3 is TGTGCCAGCAGCTTGGGACAGTCCTACGAGCAGTACTTC. This encodes CASSLGQSYEQYF.

The rearrangement uses TRBV28 and TRBJ1-1, with a tentative D call TRBD1 (5 bases). CDR1 is MDHEN and CDR2 is SYDVKM in the germline V gene. Between the trimmed V and J ends, which lost 6 bases and 6 bases, there was a span of 17 bases. This CDR3 is built from 14 residues. The CDR3 DNA follows: TGTGCCAGCAGACTACACGGAGGGGCCGCTGAAGCTTTCTTT. Its translation is CASRLHGGAAEAFF.